These T cell receptor beta chains were read from a single sample in a study of post-analysis software for immune sequencing data. TCRdb analysed the PCR reads with MiXCR anew, one entry per CDR3 protein. The sample shows some 690,000 distinct CDR3 sequences, 59% of them seen only once. The sequenced sample consisted of blood. The source is a girl aged 2-10 years with multiple sclerosis. Both conserved end residues are part of each CDR3. Fields, in order: J gene, V gene, clone size, D gene, CDR3 protein, CDR3 DNA. D genes are given only for firm matches. Clone size, where shown, is once, few, many, or a class for clones that have expanded.

j_call: TRBJ1-2
v_call: TRBV6-6
clone_size: once
d_call: -
cdr3_aa: CASRHWLTVPHYGYTF
cdr3_nt: TGTGCCAGCCGACATTGGTTGACAGTCCCGCACTATGGCTACACCTTC

j_call: TRBJ2-1
v_call: TRBV2
clone_size: few
d_call: TRBD2
cdr3_aa: CASLATGRAVYEQFF
cdr3_nt: TGTGCCAGCCTAGCCACCGGGAGGGCCGTATATGAGCAGTTCTTC

j_call: TRBJ2-3
v_call: TRBV12-3/TRBV12-4
clone_size: -
d_call: TRBD2
cdr3_aa: CASSLERGYTDTQYF
cdr3_nt: TGTGCCAGCAGTTTGGAGCGGGGCTACACAGATACGCAGTATTTT

j_call: TRBJ2-5
v_call: TRBV12-3/TRBV12-4
clone_size: -
d_call: -
cdr3_aa: CASSPQGLRRQETQYF
cdr3_nt: TGTGCCAGCAGTCCCCAGGGGCTGCGCAGGCAAGAGACCCAGTACTTC

j_call: TRBJ2-4
v_call: TRBV5-6
clone_size: few
d_call: TRBD2
cdr3_aa: CASSWVREVGIQYF
cdr3_nt: TGTGCCAGCAGCTGGGTCCGGGAGGTGGGCATTCAGTACTTC

j_call: TRBJ2-3
v_call: TRBV7-6
clone_size: -
d_call: -
cdr3_aa: CASSLAPNPGLLGDTQYF
cdr3_nt: TGTGCCAGCAGCTTAGCCCCGAACCCGGGTCTACTGGGAGATACGCAGTATTTT

j_call: TRBJ2-1
v_call: TRBV12-3/TRBV12-4
clone_size: few
d_call: TRBD2
cdr3_aa: CASRRGGLKDSYNEQFF
cdr3_nt: TGTGCCAGCAGGCGGGGGGGTCTTAAGGACTCCTACAATGAGCAGTTCTTC

j_call: TRBJ2-4
v_call: TRBV29-1
clone_size: few
d_call: TRBD1
cdr3_aa: CSVGQGEAIQYF
cdr3_nt: TGCAGCGTTGGACAGGGTGAGGCCATTCAGTACTTC

j_call: TRBJ2-5
v_call: TRBV6-6
clone_size: -
d_call: -
cdr3_aa: CASSYSNGETQYF
cdr3_nt: TGTGCCAGCAGTTACTCGAATGGGGAGACCCAGTACTTC

j_call: TRBJ2-1
v_call: TRBV2
clone_size: few
d_call: TRBD1
cdr3_aa: CASKGQPQETQFF
cdr3_nt: TGTGCCAGTAAGGGACAGCCCCAAGAGACCCAGTTCTTC

j_call: TRBJ1-3
v_call: TRBV29-1
clone_size: once
d_call: -
cdr3_aa: CSVEDSNSGNTIYF
cdr3_nt: TGCAGCGTTGAAGACAGCAACTCTGGAAACACCATATATTTT

j_call: TRBJ2-5
v_call: TRBV4-2
clone_size: -
d_call: -
cdr3_aa: CASSQELGGSQETQYF
cdr3_nt: TGTGCCAGCAGCCAAGAATTGGGTGGTTCACAAGAGACCCAGTACTTC

j_call: TRBJ2-1
v_call: TRBV9
clone_size: -
d_call: TRBD2
cdr3_aa: CASSVIGAGGPLYEQFF
cdr3_nt: TGTGCCAGCAGCGTAATTGGGGCGGGGGGGCCTCTCTATGAGCAGTTCTTC

j_call: TRBJ2-1
v_call: TRBV6-5
clone_size: -
d_call: -
cdr3_aa: CASSSSFRGRGIGEQFF
cdr3_nt: TGTGCCAGCAGTTCCAGCTTCAGGGGTAGGGGAATCGGTGAGCAGTTCTTC

j_call: TRBJ2-7
v_call: TRBV2
clone_size: -
d_call: -
cdr3_aa: CASSENYEQYF
cdr3_nt: TGTGCCAGCAGCGAAAACTACGAGCAGTACTTC

j_call: TRBJ1-1
v_call: TRBV2
clone_size: once
d_call: -
cdr3_aa: CASSVLLTIGPQDTEAFF
cdr3_nt: TGTGCCAGCAGTGTGTTGTTGACGATAGGGCCTCAGGACACTGAAGCTTTCTTT

j_call: TRBJ2-7
v_call: TRBV29-1
clone_size: few
d_call: TRBD1
cdr3_aa: CSVEVGTAPYEQYF
cdr3_nt: TGCAGCGTTGAAGTTGGGACAGCCCCCTACGAGCAGTACTTC

j_call: TRBJ2-5
v_call: TRBV6-2/TRBV6-3
clone_size: once
d_call: TRBD2
cdr3_aa: CATQRTSGALSETQYF
cdr3_nt: TGTGCCACCCAAAGGACTAGCGGGGCTCTTTCGGAGACCCAGTACTTC

j_call: TRBJ2-5
v_call: TRBV5-1
clone_size: -
d_call: TRBD2
cdr3_aa: CASSASGVNQETQYF
cdr3_nt: TGCGCCAGCAGTGCTAGCGGGGTAAATCAAGAGACCCAGTACTTC

j_call: TRBJ2-1
v_call: TRBV12-3/TRBV12-4
clone_size: -
d_call: TRBD1
cdr3_aa: CASSLRAGGTHEQFF
cdr3_nt: TGTGCCAGCAGTTTAAGGGCAGGGGGCACGCATGAGCAGTTCTTC

j_call: TRBJ2-7
v_call: TRBV5-1
clone_size: -
d_call: -
cdr3_aa: CASSLVPSDNSYEQYF
cdr3_nt: TGCGCCAGCAGCTTGGTCCCTTCCGATAACTCCTACGAGCAGTACTTC

j_call: TRBJ2-4
v_call: TRBV28
clone_size: few
d_call: TRBD1
cdr3_aa: CASSPGQGGSIQYF
cdr3_nt: TGTGCCAGCAGTCCCGGACAGGGTGGGAGCATTCAGTACTTC

j_call: TRBJ1-3
v_call: TRBV10-3
clone_size: -
d_call: -
cdr3_aa: CAISELRDVSGNTIYF
cdr3_nt: TGTGCCATCAGTGAGCTTCGGGACGTCTCTGGAAACACCATATATTTT

j_call: TRBJ2-5
v_call: TRBV7-8
clone_size: few
d_call: -
cdr3_aa: CASSPRGLGAQETQYF
cdr3_nt: TGTGCCAGCAGCCCTCGCGGACTGGGGGCGCAAGAGACCCAGTACTTC

j_call: TRBJ2-5
v_call: TRBV19
clone_size: -
d_call: -
cdr3_aa: CASSMIRQASETQYF
cdr3_nt: TGTGCCAGTAGTATGATTCGACAGGCTAGCGAGACCCAGTACTTC

j_call: TRBJ2-1
v_call: TRBV30
clone_size: few
d_call: TRBD2
cdr3_aa: CASSGTSVTDEQFF
cdr3_nt: TGTGCCAGTTCCGGGACTAGCGTAACGGATGAGCAGTTCTTC

j_call: TRBJ2-1
v_call: TRBV5-1
clone_size: once
d_call: TRBD2
cdr3_aa: CASSLDASGYYNEQFF
cdr3_nt: TGCGCCAGCAGCTTGGACGCTAGCGGGTACTACAATGAGCAGTTCTTC

j_call: TRBJ2-3
v_call: TRBV29-1
clone_size: -
d_call: TRBD2
cdr3_aa: CSAWGTSGSQDTQYF
cdr3_nt: TGCAGCGCCTGGGGGACTAGCGGGAGCCAAGATACGCAGTATTTT

j_call: TRBJ2-3
v_call: TRBV11-3
clone_size: few
d_call: -
cdr3_aa: CASSFKVTDTQYF
cdr3_nt: TGTGCCAGCAGCTTCAAGGTCACAGATACGCAGTATTTT

j_call: TRBJ2-7
v_call: TRBV13
clone_size: -
d_call: TRBD2
cdr3_aa: CASSKGRASGNTEQYF
cdr3_nt: TGTGCCAGCAGCAAAGGTCGGGCTAGCGGGAATACCGAGCAGTACTTC

j_call: TRBJ2-1
v_call: TRBV5-8
clone_size: -
d_call: TRBD1
cdr3_aa: CASRGQGASEQFF
cdr3_nt: TGTGCCAGCAGAGGACAGGGGGCGAGTGAGCAGTTCTTC

j_call: TRBJ2-3
v_call: TRBV11-2
clone_size: -
d_call: -
cdr3_aa: CASTAGGPTDTQYF
cdr3_nt: TGTGCCAGCACCGCTGGAGGGCCGACAGATACGCAGTATTTT

j_call: TRBJ1-1
v_call: TRBV10-3
clone_size: few
d_call: -
cdr3_aa: CAITARMNTEAFF
cdr3_nt: TGTGCCATCACGGCCAGGATGAACACTGAAGCTTTCTTT

j_call: TRBJ2-7
v_call: TRBV13
clone_size: few
d_call: -
cdr3_aa: CASSLGGSGRWYEQYF
cdr3_nt: TGTGCCAGCAGCTTAGGAGGCTCCGGGAGATGGTACGAGCAGTACTTC

j_call: TRBJ2-5
v_call: TRBV5-1
clone_size: once
d_call: -
cdr3_aa: CASSLLAENQETQYF
cdr3_nt: TGCGCCAGCAGCTTGTTAGCGGAGAACCAAGAGACCCAGTACTTC

j_call: TRBJ2-1
v_call: TRBV4-1
clone_size: -
d_call: -
cdr3_aa: CASSPVTSRANNEQFF
cdr3_nt: TGCGCCAGCAGCCCCGTTACTAGCAGAGCCAACAATGAGCAGTTCTTC

j_call: TRBJ2-3
v_call: TRBV11-2
clone_size: -
d_call: -
cdr3_aa: CASSLDGAGTDTQYF
cdr3_nt: TGTGCCAGCAGCTTAGACGGCGCGGGGACAGATACGCAGTATTTT

j_call: TRBJ1-6
v_call: TRBV6-5
clone_size: -
d_call: -
cdr3_aa: CASRDLWTPGSPLHF
cdr3_nt: TGTGCCAGCAGAGACCTCTGGACCCCGGGTTCACCCCTCCACTTT

j_call: TRBJ2-7
v_call: TRBV4-1
clone_size: -
d_call: TRBD1
cdr3_aa: CASSQEGQGDYEQYF
cdr3_nt: TGCGCCAGCAGCCAAGAGGGACAGGGGGACTACGAGCAGTACTTC

j_call: TRBJ2-1
v_call: TRBV5-1
clone_size: -
d_call: TRBD2
cdr3_aa: CASSSGSRDGEQFF
cdr3_nt: TGCGCCAGCAGCAGCGGGAGCAGGGACGGGGAGCAGTTCTTC

j_call: TRBJ2-6
v_call: TRBV20-1
clone_size: -
d_call: -
cdr3_aa: CSARGGSQPGANVLTF
cdr3_nt: TGCAGTGCTAGAGGGGGCTCCCAGCCCGGGGCCAACGTCCTGACTTTC

j_call: TRBJ1-1
v_call: TRBV6-6
clone_size: -
d_call: -
cdr3_aa: CASSYAGDTEAFF
cdr3_nt: TGTGCCAGCAGTTACGCGGGGGACACTGAAGCTTTCTTT

j_call: TRBJ1-2
v_call: TRBV4-2
clone_size: -
d_call: -
cdr3_aa: CASSQALAPGGYTF
cdr3_nt: TGTGCCAGCAGCCAAGCATTGGCGCCTGGAGGCTACACCTTC

j_call: TRBJ2-6
v_call: TRBV29-1
clone_size: -
d_call: -
cdr3_aa: CSVEGRKSGANVLTF
cdr3_nt: TGCAGCGTTGAAGGGAGGAAGTCTGGGGCCAACGTCCTGACTTTC

j_call: TRBJ1-6
v_call: TRBV6-2/TRBV6-3
clone_size: -
d_call: -
cdr3_aa: CASSYTSGAWSPLHF
cdr3_nt: TGTGCCAGCAGTTACACGTCAGGGGCATGGTCACCCCTCCACTTT

j_call: TRBJ2-2
v_call: TRBV7-2
clone_size: -
d_call: -
cdr3_aa: CASSPSGLVAATGELFF
cdr3_nt: TGTGCCAGCAGCCCATCGGGGCTAGTTGCGGCCACCGGGGAGCTGTTTTTT

j_call: TRBJ1-2
v_call: TRBV11-2
clone_size: -
d_call: -
cdr3_aa: CASTIGRGGYTF
cdr3_nt: TGTGCCAGCACCATAGGGAGGGGTGGCTACACCTTC

j_call: TRBJ1-1
v_call: TRBV18
clone_size: -
d_call: -
cdr3_aa: CASSPPVGYTEAFF
cdr3_nt: TGTGCCAGCTCACCACCGGTGGGATACACTGAAGCTTTCTTT

j_call: TRBJ2-4
v_call: TRBV6-1
clone_size: -
d_call: -
cdr3_aa: CASSELQAKNIQYF
cdr3_nt: TGTGCCAGCAGTGAACTCCAGGCCAAAAACATTCAGTACTTC

j_call: TRBJ2-5
v_call: TRBV12-3/TRBV12-4
clone_size: -
d_call: -
cdr3_aa: CASRQRDSTQYF
cdr3_nt: TGTGCCAGCAGACAACGGGATTCAACCCAGTACTTC

j_call: TRBJ2-3
v_call: TRBV20-1
clone_size: -
d_call: TRBD2
cdr3_aa: CSARSAGGPERTQYF
cdr3_nt: TGCAGTGCTAGATCGGCGGGAGGGCCTGAGCGTACGCAGTATTTT

j_call: TRBJ2-6
v_call: TRBV10-2
clone_size: -
d_call: -
cdr3_aa: CASSGPGANVLTF
cdr3_nt: TGCGCCAGCAGTGGGCCTGGGGCCAACGTCCTGACTTTC

j_call: TRBJ2-3
v_call: TRBV7-9
clone_size: -
d_call: -
cdr3_aa: CASSPKFRDTQYF
cdr3_nt: TGTGCCAGCAGCCCGAAGTTCCGGGATACGCAGTATTTT

j_call: TRBJ1-2
v_call: TRBV29-1
clone_size: many
d_call: TRBD1
cdr3_aa: CSAATGDNYGYTF
cdr3_nt: TGCAGCGCCGCGACAGGGGACAACTATGGCTACACCTTC

j_call: TRBJ2-7
v_call: TRBV29-1
clone_size: -
d_call: -
cdr3_aa: CSVDSAYNEQYF
cdr3_nt: TGCAGCGTGGACAGCGCCTACAATGAGCAGTACTTC

j_call: TRBJ2-5
v_call: TRBV12-3/TRBV12-4
clone_size: -
d_call: -
cdr3_aa: CASAGETQYF
cdr3_nt: TGTGCCAGCGCGGGCGAGACCCAGTACTTC

j_call: TRBJ2-7
v_call: TRBV3-1
clone_size: many
d_call: TRBD2
cdr3_aa: CASSQTTSSGRLDEQYF
cdr3_nt: TGTGCCAGCAGCCAAACGACTTCTAGCGGGAGACTCGACGAGCAGTACTTC

j_call: TRBJ2-5
v_call: TRBV9
clone_size: -
d_call: -
cdr3_aa: CASSEVTGTQYF
cdr3_nt: TGTGCCAGCAGCGAGGTAACGGGGACCCAGTACTTC

j_call: TRBJ2-7
v_call: TRBV5-6
clone_size: -
d_call: -
cdr3_aa: CASSLRRQSYEQYF
cdr3_nt: TGTGCCAGCAGCTTGCGCCGACAGTCCTACGAGCAGTACTTC